Following are 30 T cell receptor beta chains from one sample sequenced in a study of cytomegalovirus exposure and HLA in healthy donors. With 60 Vbeta and 13 Jbeta primers, the PCR was carried out. Assay: immunoSEQ multiplex PCR; the TCRdb copy retains only in-frame clones and omits some. The sample shows 170,000 or so clones, around 80% of them seen only once. What was sequenced was PBMCs. These receptors were obtained from a male donor in good health and CMV-seropositive.

The chain carries TRBV7-3 and TRBJ2-7, with TRBD1 matching over 7 bases. Germline values: CDR1 SGHTA, CDR2 FQGTGA. After removal of 1 base from V and 5 bases from J, the junction contained 5 bases not matched to a gene. The CDR3 length is 14 residues. The CDR3 sequence is CASSLRQGIHEQYF. The CDR3 coding sequence is TGTGCCAGCAGCTTAAGACAGGGAATCCACGAGCAGTACTTC.

This sequence joins TRBV4-1 and TRBJ2-2; 14 nucleotides agree with TRBD2. The V segment lost 3 bases and the J segment 0 bases; nucleotides outside the gene matches: 6. Germline CDR1 is MGHRA and CDR2 is YSYEKL. The CDR3 has 19 amino acids. CDR3 amino acids: CASSHGTSGRESNTGELFF. The CDR3 nucleotides are TGCGCCAGCAGCCATGGGACTAGCGGGAGAGAATCGAACACCGGGGAGCTGTTTTTT.

V is TRBV19 and J is TRBJ1-2; D is perhaps TRBD1 (5 bases). V gave up 10 bases and J gave up 2 bases, with 17 bases separating them. The CDR3 loop spans 14 amino acids. Germline loops: CDR1 LNHDA, CDR2 SQIVND (reference sequence). CDR3 amino acids: CATRRDGLNYGYTF. CDR3 nucleotide sequence: TGTGCCACCAGGAGGGACGGCCTAAACTATGGCTACACCTTC.

Only one count was recorded for this clone. The chain is built from TRBV28 and TRBJ1-1; the match to TRBD1 covers 7 bases. Per germline, CDR1 MDHEN and CDR2 SYDVKM. CDR3 size: 14 residues. Trimming cost V 1 base and J 6 bases; bases outside gene matches: 5. The CDR3 spells CASSLSTGFAEAFF. CDR3 nucleotide sequence: TGTGCCAGCAGTTTATCGACAGGGTTTGCTGAAGCTTTCTTT.

The J gene is TRBJ2-5, the V gene TRBV7-8; no reliable D call. Looked up from germline, CDR1 is SGHVS and CDR2 is FQNEAQ. V was clipped by 3 bases and J by 2 bases, with 7 bases between them. The CDR3 spans 13 residues. The CDR3 loop is CASSFQWQETQYF. As DNA, the CDR3 is TGTGCCAGCAGCTTTCAGTGGCAAGAGACCCAGTACTTC.

The chain carries TRBV2 and TRBJ2-5; a possible D gene is TRBD2 (6 bases). The DNA end favors TRBJ2-7, so the J call may be wrong. Germline-derived CDR1 and CDR2 are SNHLY and FYNNEI. The CDR3 runs to 15 residues. This chain's CDR3 is CASSGGGGSMYEQYF. In DNA form, the CDR3 reads TGTGCCAGCAGTGGGGGCGGAGGGAGTATGTACGAGCAGTACTTC.

This chain uses TRBV6-4 with TRBJ2-1, with 11 bases matching TRBD1. Germline loops: CDR1 MRHNA, CDR2 SNTAGT. This CDR3 is 15 amino acids long. V lost 3 bases, J lost 7 bases, and 5 bases stayed unmatched. The CDR3 is CASSEGQGALNEQFF. CDR3 DNA: TGTGCCAGCAGTGAAGGACAGGGGGCTTTGAATGAGCAGTTCTTC.

The chain links TRBV6-5 to TRBJ1-5; maybe TRBD1 (6 bases). The CDR3 runs 13 residues. Germline-derived CDR1 and CDR2 are MNHEY and SVGAGI. Trimming shortened V by 6 bases and J by 6 bases, and 12 bases separated the two germline ends. In DNA, the CDR3 is TGTGCCAGCAGCCCCGGGACAAGTCAGCCCCAGCATTTT. Translation: CASSPGTSQPQHF.

This clone occurred a few times. The rearrangement links TRBV28 to TRBJ2-7, with D hard to call. The V end was cut by 3 bases, the J end by 0 bases, with 9 bases between. Germline V gene data show CDR1 as MDHEN and CDR2 as SYDVKM. CDR3 length: 14 amino acids. The CDR3 nucleotides read TGTGCCAGCAGTTTTGGCGGTTCCTCCTACGAGCAGTACTTC. This sequence encodes CASSFGGSSYEQYF.

The chain has TRBV5-8 and TRBJ2-1; 13 bases fit TRBD2. This CDR3 has 17 residues. V shed 2 bases, J shed 7 bases, and the junction held 9 bases outside the gene matches. Germline CDR1 reads SGHTS; CDR2 reads YDEGEE. CDR3 coding DNA: TGTGCCAGCAGCTTCTCTAGGACTAGCGGGAGTGGGAATGAGCAGTTCTTC. It yields the protein CASSFSRTSGSGNEQFF.

This sequence joins TRBV19 and TRBJ1-1; tentative D call: TRBD1 (6 bases). The CDR3 is 15 amino acids. V shed 7 bases and J shed 0 bases, with 15 bases lying between them. Germline CDR1 LNHDA, CDR2 SQIVND (reference sequence). CDR3 sequence reads: CASKGVEALNTEAFF. CDR3 nucleotide sequence: TGTGCCAGTAAGGGGGTGGAGGCCCTGAACACTGAAGCTTTCTTT.

The V call is TRBV12-5, the J call TRBJ2-3; tentatively, D is TRBD2 (5 bases). The CDR3 has 15 amino acids. V was cut by 11 bases and J by 3 bases, with 21 bases left in between. Per germline, CDR1 LGHNT and CDR2 FRNRAP. The DNA of the CDR3 is TGTGCTTCCCCCTTGACTACCTCCTCGACAGATACGCAGTATTTT. This codes for CASPLTTSSTDTQYF.

This chain connects TRBV11-3 to TRBJ2-1, with D perhaps TRBD1 (6 bases). CDR1 is SGHNT, CDR2 YENEEA, per germline. The CDR3 runs 16 residues. V was trimmed by 0 bases and J by 6 bases, leaving 15 bases between them. The CDR3 sequence: CASSLDGSLQGNEQFF. The CDR3 region has the DNA TGTGCCAGCAGCTTAGATGGTTCCCTACAGGGCAATGAGCAGTTCTTC.

The rearrangement links TRBV28 to TRBJ1-5; 7 bases agree with TRBD1. V was clipped by 4 bases and J by 4 bases; unmatched bases: 4. CDR1 is MDHEN, CDR2 SYDVKM, per germline. The length of the CDR3 is 14 residues. The CDR3 loop reads CASSSGQTNQPQHF. DNA for the CDR3: TGTGCCAGCAGTTCGGGACAGACTAATCAGCCCCAGCATTTT.

The J gene is TRBJ2-5, the V gene TRBV27; TRBD2 matches 13 bases. V was clipped by 4 bases and J by 5 bases; unmatched bases: 1. This CDR3 comprises 14 residues. Per germline, CDR1 MNHEY and CDR2 SMNVEV (reference sequence). CDR3 loop: CASSSTSGGETQYF. CDR3 nucleotide sequence: TGTGCCAGCAGTTCGACTAGCGGGGGGGAGACCCAGTACTTC.

The V call is TRBV7-9, the J call TRBJ2-5; D is ambiguous. With 7 bases removed from V and 1 base from J, the gap between germline ends came to 10 bases. The germline V gene has CDR1 SEHNR and CDR2 FQNEAQ (reference sequence). This CDR3 is built from 13 residues. CDR3 sequence reads: CASTPGGQETQYF. In DNA form, the CDR3 reads TGTGCCAGCACTCCAGGTGGCCAAGAGACCCAGTACTTC.

The chain is built from TRBV27 and TRBJ2-3; 7 bases are a match to TRBD1. Per germline, CDR1 MNHEY and CDR2 SMNVEV (reference sequence). This CDR3 comprises 15 residues. V lost 6 bases to trimming and J lost 5 bases; unmatched junction nucleotides: 11. CDR3 coding DNA: TGTGCCAGCAGCTCGCGGCGCACAGGGGAAGATACGCAGTATTTT. Translating gives CASSSRRTGEDTQYF.

In its sample, this clone was seen once. This chain uses TRBV15 with TRBJ2-7, with 12 bases identical to TRBD2. Unmatched junction bases numbered 7, after V lost 1 base and J lost 3 bases. CDR3 size: 17 residues. The V gene's germline CDR1 is LNHNV and CDR2 YYDKDF (reference sequence). The CDR3 DNA reads as TGTGCCACCAGCAGAGGGTTGACTAGCGGGAGTGGCTACGAGCAGTACTTC. Translated: CATSRGLTSGSGYEQYF.

This rearrangement joins TRBV29-1 to TRBJ2-7; TRBD2 matches at 9 bases. The CDR3 totals 13 residues. The V gene's germline CDR1 is SQVTM and CDR2 ANQGSEA. V was pared by 7 bases and J by 3 bases, with 7 bases of the junction left unmatched. CDR3 bases: TGCAGCGCCCGAGGGACTAGCAGCTACGAGCAGTACTTC. Amino acid sequence: CSARGTSSYEQYF.

V is TRBV29-1 and J is TRBJ2-4; maybe TRBD1 (7 bases). V lost 7 bases and J lost 9, with 19 bases in between. Germline assignment: CDR1 SQVTM and CDR2 ANQGSEA. The CDR3 is made up of 13 amino acids. The CDR3 DNA follows: TGCAGCGCCCGCGACAGGGAGGACGCCATTCAGTACTTC. Translating it yields CSARDREDAIQYF.

The chain is built from TRBV11-3 and TRBJ2-5; 11 nucleotides align to TRBD2. The V segment lost 4 bases and the J segment 5 bases; nucleotides outside the gene matches: 12. Germline assignment: CDR1 SGHNT and CDR2 YENEEA. The CDR3 has 17 amino acids. CDR3 residues: CASSSGTTSGNPETQYF. The CDR3 DNA sequence: TGTGCCAGCAGCTCCGGTACGACTAGCGGGAATCCGGAGACCCAGTACTTC.

V is TRBV4-3 and J is TRBJ1-2, with D unresolved. Trimming stripped 1 base from V and 5 bases from J, with 5 bases between. Germline V lookup: CDR1 LGHNA, CDR2 YSLEER. This CDR3 is built from 12 residues. CDR3: CASSQAQYGYTF. CDR3 bases: TGCGCCAGCAGCCAAGCCCAGTATGGCTACACCTTC.

The chain uses TRBV4-2 and TRBJ1-4; D might be TRBD1 (6 bases). CDR3 length: 15 residues. CDR1 is LGHNA and CDR2 is YNFKEQ in the germline V gene. V shed 3 bases and J shed 4 bases, with 12 bases lying between them. CDR3: CASSQRQDLNEKLFF. The DNA of the CDR3 is TGTGCCAGCAGCCAGAGACAGGACCTTAATGAAAAACTGTTTTTT.

The gene calls are TRBV7-6 and TRBJ2-2; D ambiguous. Per the germline V gene, CDR1 is SGHVS and CDR2 is FNYEAQ. Between the trimmed V and J ends, which lost 2 bases and 0 bases, there was a span of 19 bases. The CDR3 covers 19 residues. Here the CDR3 DNA reads TGTGCCAGCAGCTTATCACCGGTACGAGTAACCTCGAACACCGGGGAGCTGTTTTTT. Encoded protein: CASSLSPVRVTSNTGELFF.

The V gene is TRBV29-1, the J gene TRBJ2-7; tentative D call: TRBD1 (5 bases). Germline CDR1 is SQVTM and CDR2 is ANQGSEA. V was shortened by 4 bases and J by 0 bases, with 16 bases between the two germline ends. The CDR3 has 15 amino acids. DNA for the CDR3: TGCAGCGTTGGGGTTGGGGCTTTAGGCTCCTACGAGCAGTACTTC. Protein product: CSVGVGALGSYEQYF.

The chain joins TRBV6-1 to TRBJ1-3; D ambiguous. This CDR3 has 14 residues. V lost 7 bases to trimming and J lost 3 bases, with 13 bases between them. Germline V CDR1 and CDR2: MNHNS, SASEGT. The CDR3 loop reads CASILDLDGNTIYF. CDR3 sequence (DNA): TGTGCCAGCATCCTTGACTTGGATGGAAACACCATATATTTT.

This sequence joins TRBV7-3 and TRBJ2-1; TRBD2 agrees at 7 bases. This CDR3 is built from 19 residues. The J segment lost 2 bases and the V segment lost 5 bases, leaving 18 bases of the junction unmatched. Looked up from germline, CDR1 is SGHTA and CDR2 is FQGTGA. The chain's CDR3 is CASSPYGQTAGTTYNEQFF. The CDR3 region has the DNA TGTGCCAGCAGCCCCTATGGGCAAACGGCGGGGACTACCTACAATGAGCAGTTCTTC.

The chain employs TRBV4-1 and TRBJ2-2, with 7 nucleotides matching TRBD2. V lost 8 bases and J lost 7; bases outside the gene matches: 4. Germline V lookup: CDR1 MGHRA, CDR2 YSYEKL. This CDR3 spans 12 amino acids. The CDR3 here is CASGRAGGELFF. The CDR3 nucleotides read TGCGCCAGCGGGAGGGCGGGCGGGGAGCTGTTTTTT.

This rearrangement joins TRBV7-2 to TRBJ2-3, with D unclear. V was clipped by 5 bases and J by 3 bases, with 3 bases between them. The CDR3 sequence is 11 residues long. From germline, CDR1 is SGHTA and CDR2 FQGNSA. The CDR3, as DNA: TGTGCCAGCAGCCCAACAGATACGCAGTATTTT. Protein sequence: CASSPTDTQYF.

The chain carries TRBV13 and TRBJ1-4; possible D gene TRBD1, 5 bases. The CDR3 totals 16 residues. Germline V gene data show CDR1 as PRHDT and CDR2 as FYEKMQ (reference sequence). The V gene lost 5 bases and the J gene lost 0 bases, with 13 bases spanning the gap. The CDR3 coding sequence is TGTGCCAGCAGCGAGAGGAAGGGGCCAACTAATGAAAAACTGTTTTTT. As protein: CASSERKGPTNEKLFF. Using reference TRBV13 and TRBJ1-4 for the parts outside the CDR3, the full variable domain is AAGVIQSPRHLIKEKRETATLKCYPIPRHDTVYWYQQGPGQDPQFLISFYEKMQSDKGSIPDRFSAQQFSDYHSELNMSSLELGDSALYFCASSERKGPTNEKLFFGSGTQLSVL.